These T cell receptor beta chains were read from a single sample in a study of T cells in Graves' hyperthyroidism and ophthalmopathy. MiXCR, applied by TCRdb to the multiplex PCR reads, yields one record per CDR3 protein. The sample yields a few hundred thousand distinct CDR3 sequences, 13% to 15% seen once. Input material: blood. These receptors were collected from a woman younger than 35 with Graves' hyperthyroidism. The CDR3 runs from the conserved cysteine through the conserved F or W. A D gene is named only where the DNA matches it firmly. Not every row has a clone size; where given, it reads once, few, many or a size class.

v_gene	j_gene	d_gene	abundance	CDR3aa	CDR3nt
TRBV20-1	TRBJ2-3	TRBD1	many	CSAGNRGRGDTQYF	TGCAGTGCTGGCAACAGGGGTAGGGGAGATACGCAGTATTTT
TRBV25-1	TRBJ1-6	-	few	CASSETERVLHF	TGTGCCAGCAGTGAAACAGAACGGGTCCTCCACTTT
TRBV7-2	TRBJ2-5	-	-	CASSQPLTSSWETQYF	TGCGCCAGCAGCCAACCTCTCACTAGCTCCTGGGAGACCCAGTACTTC
TRBV25-1	TRBJ2-6	-	few	CASSPGTPGANVLTF	TGTGCCAGCAGTCCGGGGACTCCTGGGGCCAACGTCCTGACTTTC
TRBV20-1	TRBJ2-3	-	many	CSAHRLGRDTQYF	TGCAGTGCCCACAGACTAGGAAGGGATACGCAGTATTTT
TRBV12-5	TRBJ1-1	TRBD1	many	CASAIDRAEAFF	TGTGCTAGTGCCATCGACAGGGCTGAAGCTTTCTTT
TRBV24-1	TRBJ2-1	TRBD1	many	CATRNGQGSSSYNEQFF	TGTGCCACCAGGAACGGACAGGGGTCTTCCTCCTACAATGAGCAGTTCTTC
TRBV7-9	TRBJ1-1	-	few	CASSLGSVRAGGAFF	TGTGCCAGCAGCTTAGGAAGCGTCAGGGCGGGGGGAGCTTTCTTT
TRBV24-1	TRBJ2-1	TRBD2	few	CATRSSGKTNEQFF	TGTGCCACCAGGTCTAGCGGGAAGACCAATGAGCAGTTCTTC
TRBV9	TRBJ2-2	-	once	CASSVASGAQGGELFF	TGTGCCAGCAGCGTAGCTTCGGGGGCCCAAGGCGGGGAGCTGTTTTTT
TRBV24-1	TRBJ1-2	TRBD1	few	CATSDSNSLGQGRYGYTF	TGTGCCACCAGTGACTCCAATTCCCTTGGACAGGGGCGATATGGCTACACCTTC
TRBV13	TRBJ1-1	TRBD1	many	CASSLNEGATEAFF	TGTGCCAGCAGCTTAAACGAGGGGGCAACTGAAGCTTTCTTT
TRBV12-3/TRBV12-4	TRBJ1-5	-	many	CASSLGDNHQPQHF	TGTGCCAGCAGTTTAGGGGACAACCATCAGCCCCAGCATTTT
TRBV12-3/TRBV12-4	TRBJ1-2	TRBD1	many	CASSLRRTGLSNYGYTF	TGTGCCAGCAGTTTAAGGAGGACAGGGCTGTCTAACTATGGCTACACCTTC
TRBV6-1	TRBJ2-1	TRBD2	many	CASTGLAANNEQFF	TGTGCCAGCACGGGACTAGCGGCGAACAATGAGCAGTTCTTC
TRBV9	TRBJ2-2	TRBD1	-	CASSPTGVTNTGELFF	TGTGCCAGCAGCCCTACAGGGGTGACGAACACCGGGGAGCTGTTTTTT
TRBV12-3/TRBV12-4	TRBJ2-7	-	many	CASSLVPGVYEQYF	TGTGCCAGCAGTTTGGTGCCAGGGGTGTACGAGCAGTACTTC
TRBV2	TRBJ1-2	TRBD1	many	CASNFPGQGHINYGYTF	TGTGCCAGCAATTTTCCGGGACAGGGCCATATCAACTATGGCTACACCTTC
TRBV12-5	TRBJ2-1	TRBD1	many	CASGGTVELYNEQFF	TGTGCTAGTGGGGGGACAGTCGAACTCTACAATGAGCAGTTCTTC
TRBV11-2	TRBJ2-3	TRBD2	many	CASRLAGGTNTQYF	TGTGCCAGCAGGTTAGCGGGGGGCACAAATACGCAGTATTTT
TRBV19	TRBJ2-2	-	many	CASTPWGGTGELFF	TGTGCCAGTACCCCTTGGGGCGGCACCGGGGAGCTGTTTTTT
TRBV6-2/TRBV6-3	TRBJ2-6	-	many	CASSVSGGGGGANVLTF	TGTGCCAGCAGTGTTAGTGGGGGAGGGGGTGGGGCCAACGTCCTGACTTTC
TRBV3-1	TRBJ2-7	TRBD2	-	CASSTGTSGASSYEQYF	TGTGCCAGCAGCACCGGGACTAGCGGGGCCAGCTCCTACGAGCAGTACTTC
TRBV20-1	TRBJ1-1	-	few	CSASQNLEAFF	TGCAGTGCTAGTCAAAACCTCGAAGCTTTCTTT
TRBV12-3/TRBV12-4	TRBJ2-4	TRBD2	-	CASSPSGSIKNIQYF	TGTGCCAGCAGCCCGAGCGGGAGTATTAAAAACATTCAGTACTTC
TRBV18	TRBJ1-1	-	many	CASSKLQGNTEAFF	TGTGCCAGCTCCAAACTCCAGGGCAACACTGAAGCTTTCTTT
TRBV28	TRBJ2-4	TRBD2	few	CASSSPAGGPNIQYF	TGTGCCAGCAGTTCCCCAGCGGGAGGGCCAAACATTCAGTACTTC
TRBV20-1	TRBJ2-1	TRBD2	once	CSAATSGGEQFF	TGCAGTGCTGCGACTAGCGGGGGAGAGCAGTTCTTC
TRBV10-3	TRBJ2-3	-	many	CAISPGLATDTQYF	TGTGCCATCAGTCCCGGGCTAGCGACAGATACGCAGTATTTT
TRBV5-1	TRBJ2-3	TRBD2	-	CASTLLRGLAGWSDTQYF	TGCGCCAGCACCTTACTCCGAGGACTAGCGGGATGGTCAGATACGCAGTATTTT
TRBV3-1	TRBJ1-4	-	many	CASSQVLGEKLFF	TGTGCCAGCAGCCAAGTGCTAGGGGAAAAACTGTTTTTT
TRBV12-3/TRBV12-4	TRBJ2-5	-	many	CASSLGRYQETQYF	TGTGCCAGCAGTTTAGGGCGATACCAAGAGACCCAGTACTTC
TRBV20-1	TRBJ1-2	-	many	CSASPRRGAFNYGYTF	TGCAGTGCCAGCCCCCGGAGAGGAGCCTTTAACTATGGCTACACCTTC
TRBV6-1	TRBJ1-4	-	-	CASSEVTVEKLFF	TGTGCCAGCAGTGAAGTCACTGTAGAAAAACTGTTTTTT
TRBV5-1	TRBJ2-7	-	many	CASSTGTATYEQYF	TGCGCCAGCAGCACGGGGACGGCAACCTACGAGCAGTACTTC
TRBV30	TRBJ1-5	-	many	CAWAKALNQPQHF	TGTGCCTGGGCAAAAGCGTTAAATCAGCCCCAGCATTTT
TRBV6-6	TRBJ2-3	TRBD2	many	CASSYSLAASTDTQYF	TGTGCCAGCAGTTACTCACTAGCGGCTAGCACAGATACGCAGTATTTT
TRBV12-3/TRBV12-4	TRBJ1-1	-	few	CASSFAPPTEAFF	TGTGCCAGCAGTTTTGCCCCCCCCACTGAAGCTTTCTTT
TRBV12-3/TRBV12-4	TRBJ2-2	-	many	CASNPIDWGTGELFF	TGTGCCAGCAATCCGATTGACTGGGGCACCGGGGAGCTGTTTTTT
TRBV5-5	TRBJ1-4	-	many	CASSARPPNEKLFF	TGTGCCAGCAGCGCCCGGCCCCCTAATGAAAAACTGTTTTTT
TRBV20-1	TRBJ2-3	-	many	CSARDAGGTDTQYF	TGCAGTGCTAGAGATGCAGGGGGCACAGATACGCAGTATTTT
TRBV5-1	TRBJ1-3	-	many	CASSDPGQNSGNTIYF	TGCGCCAGCAGCGATCCGGGACAAAACTCTGGAAACACCATATATTTT
TRBV9	TRBJ1-6	TRBD1	-	CASSGDRASPLHF	TGTGCCAGCAGCGGGGACAGGGCCTCACCCCTCCACTTT
TRBV10-2	TRBJ2-1	-	many	CASTPGGLNEQFF	TGCGCCAGCACCCCGGGGGGCCTAAATGAGCAGTTCTTC
TRBV24-1	TRBJ1-1	-	many	CATSAADTGGDTEAFF	TGTGCCACCAGTGCCGCTGACACCGGAGGGGACACTGAAGCTTTCTTT
TRBV2	TRBJ1-5	TRBD1	many	CASSEEGASNQPQHF	TGTGCCAGCAGTGAGGAGGGGGCAAGCAATCAGCCCCAGCATTTT
TRBV30	TRBJ2-7	-	few	CAWSVGYGAEQYF	TGTGCCTGGAGTGTAGGGTATGGGGCTGAGCAGTACTTC
TRBV6-5	TRBJ2-3	TRBD2	many	CASSYRGSGVTDTQYF	TGTGCCAGCAGTTACCGCGGGAGCGGCGTCACAGATACGCAGTATTTT
TRBV11-2	TRBJ2-1	TRBD2	many	CASSLGTSGEHHNEQFF	TGTGCCAGCAGCTTAGGGACTAGCGGGGAGCATCACAATGAGCAGTTCTTC
TRBV19	TRBJ1-6	TRBD1	few	CASSPTSAGGGNSPLHF	TGTGCCAGTAGTCCGACTTCGGCAGGGGGCGGCAATTCACCCCTCCACTTT